Presented here are 32 T cell receptor beta chains from one specimen sequenced in a study of CD8+ T cells in alopecia areata. Regarding treatment: oral pan-JAK inhibitor, 5-10 mg twice daily. Extracted RNA was reverse transcribed into cDNA, the sequencing template. Libraries were prepared by immunoSEQ multiplex PCR; TCRdb keeps only in-frame clonotypes and omits some of them. The data show under 95,000 clones, more than 65% seen once. The sample was CD8+ T cells sorted from blood, taken around week 44, from a patient treated with tofacitinib. Receptors were obtained from a human donor with alopecia areata.

V usage is TRBV4-3 and J usage is TRBJ2-1; the match to TRBD2 covers 11 bases. The germline gives CDR1 LGHNA, CDR2 YSLEER. The J segment lost 3 bases and the V segment lost 4 bases, leaving 11 bases of the junction unmatched. The CDR3 length is 18 residues. The CDR3 protein is CASSRDLSSGGFYNEQFF. The CDR3, as DNA: TGCGCCAGCAGCCGCGACCTTTCTAGCGGGGGGTTCTACAATGAGCAGTTCTTC.

This clone was counted only a few times. A far larger clone lies a single base away; this is likely a read error. The sample contains more than one DNA sequence encoding this CDR3. The chain carries TRBV7-2 and TRBJ2-7; 7 nucleotides agree with TRBD1. The trim removed 6 bases at V and 5 bases at J, leaving 4 bases unmatched. Germline CDR1 and CDR2: SGHTA and FQGNSA. This CDR3 has 12 residues. CDR3 in DNA: TGTGCCAGCAGAAAAGGGGGCCACGAGCAGTACTTC. This gives the protein CASRKGGHEQYF. The full variable domain, rest sourced from reference TRBV7-2 and TRBJ2-7, is GAGVSQSPSNKVTEKGKDVELRCDPISGHTALYWYRQSLGQGLEFLIYFQGNSAPDKSGLPSDRFSAERTGGSVSTLTIQRTQQEDSAVYLCASRKGGHEQYFGPGTRLTVT.

This clone was counted a single time. The chain couples TRBV5-1 to TRBJ1-1; D gene ambiguous. Germline loops: CDR1 SGHRS, CDR2 YFSETQ. CDR3 length: 13 amino acids. V lost 3 bases and J lost 1, with 7 bases in between. The CDR3: CASSYQWNTEAFF. CDR3 coding DNA: TGCGCCAGCAGCTACCAATGGAACACTGAAGCTTTCTTT.

This clone was seen a few times. The CDR3 sequence: CSVEGRHTEAFF. For the CDR3, the DNA is TGCAGCGTTGAAGGGAGACACACTGAAGCTTTCTTT. This chain links TRBV29-1 with TRBJ1-1; D uncertain. Germline V lookup: CDR1 SQVTM, CDR2 ANQGSEA. V lost 1 base and J 3 bases, leaving 6 bases between the germline ends. The CDR3 has 12 residues.

The genes are TRBV28 and TRBJ2-3, with no clear D. In germline, CDR1 is MDHEN, CDR2 SYDVKM. This CDR3 spans 13 amino acids. Between the trimmed V and J ends, which lost 5 bases and 7 bases, there was a span of 13 bases. For the CDR3, the DNA is TGTGCCAGCAGTCCCTCGGTTTTTAATACGCAGTATTTT. Protein sequence: CASSPSVFNTQYF.

This clone occurred a few times. V usage is TRBV19 and J usage is TRBJ2-7, with 10 bases that match TRBD1. The germline gives CDR1 LNHDA, CDR2 SQIVND (reference sequence). Trimming at V came to 5 bases and at J to 3 bases, leaving 7 bases not matched to a gene. This CDR3 contains 15 residues. The CDR3 DNA sequence: TGTGCCAGTAGTTCCGGGACAGGGGCATACTACGAGCAGTACTTC. It specifies CASSSGTGAYYEQYF.

The chain carries TRBV6-5 and TRBJ2-7; 11 bases align to TRBD1. The J segment lost 2 bases and the V segment lost 2 bases, leaving 2 bases of the junction unmatched. The CDR3 has 15 amino acids. Germline V gene lookup returns CDR1 MNHEY and CDR2 SVGAGI. Here the CDR3 reads CASSYGTGGPYEQYF. The DNA for the CDR3 is TGTGCCAGCAGTTACGGGACAGGGGGGCCCTACGAGCAGTACTTC.

The genes are TRBV6-5 and TRBJ1-5; D gene unclear. The CDR3 sequence is 13 residues long. V lost 8 bases, J lost 6 bases, and 14 bases lay in between. Per germline, CDR1 MNHEY and CDR2 SVGAGI. The CDR3 is CASGSDPTQPQHF. CDR3 nucleotides: TGTGCCAGCGGATCGGACCCGACTCAGCCCCAGCATTTT.

This chain joins TRBV11-3 and TRBJ2-1; D call uncertain. There are 11 residues in the CDR3. V lost 3 bases to trimming and J lost 7 bases, with 4 bases between them. CDR1 is SGHNT and CDR2 is YENEEA in the germline V gene. This chain's CDR3 is CASSFGNEQFF. Written as DNA, the CDR3 is TGTGCCAGCAGCTTTGGGAATGAGCAGTTCTTC.

V is TRBV4-1 and J is TRBJ2-7; no clear D gene. CDR1 and CDR2 from the germline V gene are MGHRA and YSYEKL. The CDR3 contains 13 residues. With 4 bases removed from V and 4 bases from J, the gap between germline ends came to 11 bases. The CDR3 sequence: CASSRPSSYEQYF. The CDR3 bases are TGCGCCAGCAGCCGACCTTCCTCTTACGAGCAGTACTTC.

This clone was counted between two and nine times. This CDR3 is CASSDGDNLYEQYF. The CDR3 coding sequence is TGTGCCAGCAGCGATGGGGATAACCTCTACGAGCAGTACTTC. This chain links TRBV5-4 with TRBJ2-7, with no clear D. V shed 4 bases and J shed 3 bases, with 14 bases lying between them. The CDR3 length is 14 residues. Germline lookup yields CDR1 SGHNT and CDR2 YYREEE (reference sequence).

The chain uses TRBV10-1 and TRBJ2-1; no definite D call. Germline CDR1 and CDR2: WNHNN and SYGVQD (reference sequence). V shed 6 bases and J shed 5 bases, with 5 bases lying between them. CDR3 length equals 11 residues. CDR3: CASSDNNEQFF. CDR3 in DNA: TGCGCCAGCAGCGATAACAATGAGCAGTTCTTC.

V and J are TRBV5-1 and TRBJ1-2; perhaps TRBD1 as D (5 bases). V shed 8 bases and J shed 6 bases, with 20 bases lying between them. The germline V gene has CDR1 SGHRS and CDR2 YFSETQ. The CDR3 contains 14 residues. Here the CDR3 DNA reads TGCGCCAGTGGGGAACGGGACGTTCGCGATGGCTACACCTTC. This codes for CASGERDVRDGYTF.

The chain joins TRBV19 to TRBJ2-7; D might be TRBD1 (5 bases). The V gene lost 9 bases and the J gene lost 6 bases, with 18 bases spanning the gap. The CDR3 runs 13 residues. CDR1 and CDR2 from the germline V gene are LNHDA and SQIVND (reference sequence). CDR3 in amino acids: CASKDAPQGEQYF. CDR3 nucleotide sequence: TGTGCCAGCAAGGACGCGCCGCAGGGCGAGCAGTACTTC.

The CDR3 DNA follows: TGTGCCAGCAGCCTTATGACAGGGGGGAATCAGCCCCAGCATTTT. Encoded protein: CASSLMTGGNQPQHF. The chain recombines TRBV7-2 with TRBJ1-5, with 9 bases that match TRBD1. The CDR3 has 15 amino acids. V trimming: 5 bases; J trimming: 4 bases; junction bases outside the gene matches: 6. Germline V gene lookup returns CDR1 SGHTA and CDR2 FQGNSA.

V gene TRBV29-1 combines with J gene TRBJ2-7, with TRBD1 as a possible D gene (5 bases). V was clipped by 4 bases and J by 5 bases, with 15 bases between them. Germline assignment: CDR1 SQVTM and CDR2 ANQGSEA. CDR3 size: 13 residues. The CDR3 loop is CSVVGSLGHEQYF. The CDR3 DNA reads as TGCAGCGTTGTGGGATCTCTGGGGCACGAGCAGTACTTC.

The chain employs TRBV4-3 and TRBJ2-4; D remains unclear. Germline-derived CDR1 and CDR2 are LGHNA and YSLEER. This CDR3 is 14 amino acids long. Trimming stripped 0 bases from V and 8 bases from J, with 11 bases between. The CDR3 region has the DNA TGCGCCAGCAGCCAAGATTTGGGCTACGACATTCAGTACTTC. It encodes CASSQDLGYDIQYF.

This sequence joins TRBV4-3 and TRBJ1-2; D may be TRBD1 (5 bases). CDR1 is LGHNA and CDR2 is YSLEER in the germline V gene. V lost 0 bases and J 0 bases, leaving 8 bases between the germline ends. CDR3 length equals 15 residues. The CDR3 loop is CASSQDRQTNYGYTF. The CDR3 bases are TGCGCCAGCAGCCAAGATCGACAGACTAACTATGGCTACACCTTC.

The chain carries TRBV9 and TRBJ1-2; 8 nucleotides align to TRBD1. This CDR3 region has 14 residues. The V and J ends lost 3 bases and 1 base, in that order; junction bases with no gene match: 2. CDR1 and CDR2 (germline): SGDLS, YYNGEE. The CDR3 spells CASSGQGSNYGYTF. CDR3 DNA sequence: TGTGCCAGCAGCGGACAGGGGAGTAACTATGGCTACACCTTC.

The genes are TRBV19 and TRBJ2-7; D is ambiguous. The CDR3 is 13 residues long. The germline CDR1 and CDR2 sequences are LNHDA and SQIVND (reference sequence). Trimming pared 1 base from V and 0 bases from J, leaving 4 bases between. The CDR3 spells CASSIGYSYEQYF. As DNA, the CDR3 is TGTGCCAGTAGTATAGGGTACTCCTACGAGCAGTACTTC.

The V gene is TRBV13, the J gene TRBJ2-7; D gene unclear. This CDR3 has 14 residues. The germline V gene encodes CDR1 PRHDT and CDR2 FYEKMQ (reference sequence). Trimming took 0 bases from V and 2 from J, leaving 8 bases between them. The CDR3 region is CASSLGSQTYEQYF. Here the CDR3 DNA reads TGTGCCAGCAGCTTAGGGTCGCAGACCTACGAGCAGTACTTC.

The sample holds a few counts of this clone. CDR3 nucleotides: TGTGCCAGCAGCCTCTCAACTAATGAAAAACTGTTTTTT. Protein sequence: CASSLSTNEKLFF. The genes are TRBV14 and TRBJ1-4, with D hard to call. CDR1 SGHDN and CDR2 FVKESK come from the germline V gene. Deletions cut 4 bases from V and 0 bases from J, with 3 bases between. CDR3 length: 13 amino acids.

The chain uses TRBV29-1 and TRBJ1-2; TRBD1 is a possible D gene (5 bases). The germline CDR1 and CDR2 sequences are SQVTM and ANQGSEA. CDR3 length: 11 residues. V shed 8 bases and J shed 8 bases, with 15 bases lying between them. In nucleotides, the CDR3 is TGCAGCCTCCAGGGTGATGGAGGCTACACCTTC. This translates into CSLQGDGGYTF. Full variable domain (missing parts from reference TRBV29-1 and TRBJ1-2): SAVISQKPSRDICQRGTSLTIQCQVDSQVTMMFWYRQQPGQSLTLIATANQGSEATYESGFVIDKFPISRPNLTFSTLTVSNMSPEDSSIYLCSLQGDGGYTFGSGTRLTVV.

The V call is TRBV5-6, the J call TRBJ2-7, with 11 bases fitting TRBD1. The CDR3 length is 15 residues. The trim removed 3 bases at V and 7 bases at J, leaving 9 bases unmatched. Germline CDR1 reads SGHDT; CDR2 reads YYEEEE. The CDR3 DNA is TGTGCCAGCAGCTACGCCGGGACAGGGGGGCAAGAGCAGTACTTC. Translating gives CASSYAGTGGQEQYF.

This clone was observed a handful of times. This chain links TRBV7-9 with TRBJ2-7, with 8 bases identical to TRBD2. From germline, CDR1 is SEHNR and CDR2 FQNEAQ (reference sequence). V was clipped by 0 bases and J by 6 bases; unmatched bases: 7. The CDR3 has 15 residues. The DNA for the CDR3 is TGTGCCAGCAGCTTAGCGCCCCTAGCGGGTAGCGAGCAGTACTTC. Translated: CASSLAPLAGSEQYF.

V usage is TRBV5-1 and J usage is TRBJ2-2; 9 bases are a match to TRBD1. CDR1 and CDR2 (germline): SGHRS, YFSETQ. There are 18 residues in the CDR3. V shed 1 base, J shed 7 bases, and the junction held 14 bases outside the gene matches. This chain's CDR3 is CASSLPQQGASIFGELFF. In DNA, the CDR3 is TGCGCCAGCAGCTTGCCCCAACAGGGGGCTTCCATATTCGGGGAGCTGTTTTTT.

In this sample, this clone turned up a few times. This sequence joins TRBV7-2 and TRBJ2-1, with 8 positions matching TRBD1. There are 15 residues in the CDR3. The V gene end was trimmed by 3 bases and the J gene end by 4 bases; junction bases not matched to a gene: 5. Germline values: CDR1 SGHTA, CDR2 FQGNSA. The CDR3: CASSLSDRGYNEQFF. The DNA of the CDR3 is TGTGCCAGCAGCTTGAGCGACAGGGGATACAATGAGCAGTTCTTC.

This clone was recorded only once. The chain employs TRBV29-1 and TRBJ1-2, with D unresolved. V lost 3 bases to trimming and J lost 6 bases, with 17 bases between them. The CDR3 runs to 14 residues. CDR1 and CDR2 (germline): SQVTM, ANQGSEA. The CDR3 DNA sequence: TGCAGCGTTGAGGACGAATTGAGGGTTAATGGCTACACCTTC. Translating gives CSVEDELRVNGYTF.

This clone has just a few counts. J is TRBJ2-1 and V is TRBV10-3; D unclear. CDR1 is ENHRY and CDR2 is SYGVKD in the germline V gene. V was trimmed by 2 bases and J by 4 bases, leaving 6 bases between them. The CDR3 extends over 13 amino acids. The chain's CDR3 is CAISEQEYNEQFF. CDR3 nucleotides: TGTGCCATCAGTGAGCAAGAATACAATGAGCAGTTCTTC.

V usage is TRBV4-3 and J usage is TRBJ2-5; perhaps TRBD2 as D (6 bases). Germline V gives CDR1 LGHNA, CDR2 YSLEER. The CDR3 is 14 amino acids. Trimming shortened V by 5 bases and J by 5 bases, and 15 bases separated the two germline ends. CDR3 region: CASSTRRGRETQYF. The CDR3 nucleotides are TGCGCCAGCAGCACACGCCGGGGGAGGGAGACCCAGTACTTC.

The V and J genes are TRBV15 and TRBJ2-6; D remains ambiguous. V was pared by 3 bases and J by 1 base, with 13 bases between. This CDR3 is 17 amino acids long. The germline V gene encodes CDR1 LNHNV and CDR2 YYDKDF (reference sequence). This CDR3 is CATSRDQRPSGANVLTF. The CDR3 nucleotides read TGTGCCACCAGCAGGGACCAAAGGCCATCTGGGGCCAACGTCCTGACTTTC. Full variable domain (missing parts from reference TRBV15 and TRBJ2-6): DAMVIQNPRYQVTQFGKPVTLSCSQTLNHNVMYWYQQKSSQAPKLLFHYYDKDFNNEADTPDNFQSRRPNTSFCFLDIRSPGLGDTAMYLCATSRDQRPSGANVLTFGAGSRLTVL.

The genes are TRBV9 and TRBJ2-1, with 9 bases matching TRBD2. Germline CDR1 reads SGDLS; CDR2 reads YYNGEE. The trim removed 1 base at V and 3 bases at J, leaving 2 bases unmatched. The CDR3 contains 15 residues. The CDR3: CASSVQAGGYNEQFF. The CDR3 region has the DNA TGTGCCAGCAGCGTACAAGCGGGGGGCTACAATGAGCAGTTCTTC.